Presented here are 6 T cell receptor beta chains from one specimen sequenced in a study of cytomegalovirus exposure and HLA in healthy donors. The PCR ran on 60 Vbeta and 13 Jbeta primers. TCRdb's table, derived via immunoSEQ multiplex PCR, lists solely in-frame clones and lacks some. The data contain about 180,000 clones, more than 60% of them singletons. Sample: PBMCs. Receptors originate from a woman aged 55-70 years in good health and CMV-seropositive.

This rearrangement joins TRBV10-1 to TRBJ1-6; TRBD1 agrees at 9 bases. The CDR3 is made up of 19 amino acids. The V gene end was trimmed by 0 bases and the J gene end by 7 bases; junction bases not matched to a gene: 13. Germline V gives CDR1 WNHNN, CDR2 SYGVQD (reference sequence). The CDR3 is CASSESEGQGGSVNSPLHF. For the CDR3, the DNA is TGCGCCAGCAGTGAGTCTGAGGGACAGGGAGGGAGCGTCAATTCACCCCTCCACTTT.

The rearrangement uses TRBV28 and TRBJ1-4, with D maybe TRBD1 (5 bases). The CDR3 length is 14 residues. The V gene's germline CDR1 is MDHEN and CDR2 SYDVKM. V was cut by 6 bases and J by 8 bases, with 16 bases left in between. DNA for the CDR3: TGTGCCAGCAGCCTAGGACAAGGGAGGGAAAAACTGTTTTTT. Its protein product is CASSLGQGREKLFF.

The rearrangement joins TRBV28 to TRBJ2-3; perhaps TRBD2 as D (5 bases). This CDR3 region has 14 residues. Germline lookup yields CDR1 MDHEN and CDR2 SYDVKM. With 7 bases removed from V and 0 bases from J, the gap between germline ends came to 11 bases. This CDR3 is CASISGPSTDTQYF. The CDR3 region has the DNA TGTGCCAGCATCAGCGGTCCAAGCACAGATACGCAGTATTTT.

The V and J genes are TRBV5-1 and TRBJ2-1; 9 positions agree with TRBD1. J gave up 4 bases and V 5 bases, and 7 bases lay outside the gene matches. Germline CDR1 SGHRS, CDR2 YFSETQ. The CDR3 has 15 residues. The CDR3 spells CASRTGTGIYNEQFF. The CDR3 region has the DNA TGCGCCAGCAGAACCGGGACAGGGATTTACAATGAGCAGTTCTTC.

V is TRBV28 and J is TRBJ1-2; 12 nucleotides match TRBD1. There are 16 residues in the CDR3. V lost 1 base, J lost 8 bases, and 8 bases stayed unmatched. Looked up from germline, CDR1 is MDHEN and CDR2 is SYDVKM. CDR3 in amino acids: CASSLSPGTGGSGYTF. CDR3 bases: TGTGCCAGCAGTTTATCCCCCGGGACAGGGGGCTCGGGCTACACCTTC.

CDR3: CASSFGGSYGYTF. DNA of the CDR3: TGTGCCAGCAGTTTCGGGGGTTCCTATGGCTACACCTTC. The V and J genes are TRBV27 and TRBJ1-2, with D tentatively TRBD1 (5 bases). CDR3 length: 13 residues. V gave up 3 bases and J gave up 4 bases, with 9 bases separating them. In germline, CDR1 is MNHEY, CDR2 SMNVEV (reference sequence).